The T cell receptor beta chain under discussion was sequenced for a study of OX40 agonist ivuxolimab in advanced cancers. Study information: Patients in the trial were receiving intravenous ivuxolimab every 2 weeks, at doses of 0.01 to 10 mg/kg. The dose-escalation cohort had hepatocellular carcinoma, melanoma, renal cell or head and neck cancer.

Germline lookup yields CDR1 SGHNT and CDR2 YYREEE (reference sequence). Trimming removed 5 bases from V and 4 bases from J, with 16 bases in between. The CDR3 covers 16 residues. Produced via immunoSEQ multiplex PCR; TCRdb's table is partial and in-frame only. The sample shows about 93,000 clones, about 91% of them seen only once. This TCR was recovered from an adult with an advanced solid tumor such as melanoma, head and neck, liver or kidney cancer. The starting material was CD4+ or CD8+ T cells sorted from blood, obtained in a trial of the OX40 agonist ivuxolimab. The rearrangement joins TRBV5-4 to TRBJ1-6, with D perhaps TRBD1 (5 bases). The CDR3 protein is CASSDAGWGYNSPLHF. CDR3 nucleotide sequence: TGTGCCAGCAGTGATGCAGGGTGGGGGTATAATTCACCCCTCCACTTT. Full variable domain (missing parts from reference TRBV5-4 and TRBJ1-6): ETGVTQSPTHLIKTRGQQVTLRCSSQSGHNTVSWYQQALGQGPQFIFQYYREEENGRGNFPPRFSGLQFPNYSSELNVNALELDDSALYLCASSDAGWGYNSPLHFGNGTRLTVT.